This T cell receptor (beta chain) stems from a study of blood T cell repertoires in COVID-19. Study-level background: Both acute and convalescent COVID-19 samples were obtained from the United States, Italy and Spain.

The CDR3 has 16 residues. V shed 2 bases and J 3 bases; nucleotides not matched to a gene: 7. The V gene's germline CDR1 is MDHEN and CDR2 SYDVKM. Individuals aged roughly 18 to 90 years were recruited from 20 to 25 US areas. Each recovered donor of Cohort 3 presented with two negative PCRs, clearance, or symptom resolution. Methods used by the authors: Amplification with reference gene primers provided the estimates of nucleated cell counts. Profiled with immunoSEQ multiplex PCR; TCRdb holds only in-frame clones, not every one. The V and J calls and clone size come from that table; D and trimming were worked out from the DNA. The data contain under 300,000 clones, 82% of them singletons.

The source of this sequence is a man in his forties who had recovered from COVID-19. Sequencing was carried out using PBMCs or T cells enriched from blood (not recorded which). The chain carries TRBV28 and TRBJ1-3; 7 bases fit TRBD1. The CDR3 loop reads CASSLTGQSLGNTIYF. The DNA of the CDR3 is TGTGCCAGCAGTTTAACGGGACAGAGTCTTGGAAACACCATATATTTT.